The 3 T cell receptor beta chains in this list originate from one sample, sequenced in a study of PD-1 blockade in classical Hodgkin lymphoma. In every patient, relapse followed autologous stem cell transplantation, while exposure to brentuximab vedotin differed. Sequencing used immunoSEQ multiplex PCR; TCRdb keeps in-frame clones, though not all of them. The data show 100,000 to 130,000 clones, 89% seen once. The source material was peripheral blood mononuclear cells (PBMCs), sampled before the second cycle of nivolumab. These receptors were obtained from a human donor with classical Hodgkin lymphoma.

V gene TRBV10-2 combines with J gene TRBJ2-7; D remains ambiguous. Germline loops: CDR1 WSHSY, CDR2 SAAADI. V was clipped by 8 bases and J by 3 bases, with 17 bases between them. CDR3 length equals 14 residues. Written as DNA, the CDR3 is TGCGCCAGCTCGGGCCCTCCCGGCCTCTACGAGCAGTACTTC. Its protein product is CASSGPPGLYEQYF.

The rearrangement links TRBV27 to TRBJ1-5, with D unclear. Deletions cut 5 bases from V and 2 bases from J, with 7 bases between. The germline V gene has CDR1 MNHEY and CDR2 SMNVEV (reference sequence). The CDR3 contains 13 residues. The CDR3 reads CASSPSGNQPQHF. In nucleotides, the CDR3 is TGTGCCAGCAGTCCGTCGGGCAATCAGCCCCAGCATTTT.

This chain uses TRBV5-8 with TRBJ1-2, with 10 bases lining up with TRBD1. V lost 4 bases, J lost 7 bases, and 7 bases stayed unmatched. Germline V gene data show CDR1 as SGHTS and CDR2 as YDEGEE. This CDR3 is 14 amino acids long. The CDR3 protein is CASSRTGTGVGYTF. The CDR3 nucleotides read TGTGCCAGCAGCCGCACCGGGACAGGGGTTGGCTACACCTTC.